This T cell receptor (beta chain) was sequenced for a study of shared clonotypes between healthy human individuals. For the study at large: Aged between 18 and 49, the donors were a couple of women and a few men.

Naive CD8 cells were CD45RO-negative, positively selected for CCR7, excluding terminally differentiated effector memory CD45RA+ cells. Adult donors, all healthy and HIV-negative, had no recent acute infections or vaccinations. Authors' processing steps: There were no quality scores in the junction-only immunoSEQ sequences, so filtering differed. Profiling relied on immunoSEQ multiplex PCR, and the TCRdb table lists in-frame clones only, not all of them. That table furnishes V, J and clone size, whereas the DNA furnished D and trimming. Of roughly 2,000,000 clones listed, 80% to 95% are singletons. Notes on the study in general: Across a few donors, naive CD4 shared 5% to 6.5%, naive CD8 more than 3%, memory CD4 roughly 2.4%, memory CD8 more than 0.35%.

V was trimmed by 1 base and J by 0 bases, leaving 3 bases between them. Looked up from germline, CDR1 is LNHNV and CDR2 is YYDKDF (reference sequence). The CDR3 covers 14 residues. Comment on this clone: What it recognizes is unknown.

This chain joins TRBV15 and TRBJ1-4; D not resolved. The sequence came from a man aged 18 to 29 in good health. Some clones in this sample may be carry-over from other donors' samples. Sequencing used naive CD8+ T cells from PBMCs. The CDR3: CATSRVSTNEKLFF. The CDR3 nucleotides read TGTGCCACCAGCAGAGTCTCAACTAATGAAAAACTGTTTTTT.